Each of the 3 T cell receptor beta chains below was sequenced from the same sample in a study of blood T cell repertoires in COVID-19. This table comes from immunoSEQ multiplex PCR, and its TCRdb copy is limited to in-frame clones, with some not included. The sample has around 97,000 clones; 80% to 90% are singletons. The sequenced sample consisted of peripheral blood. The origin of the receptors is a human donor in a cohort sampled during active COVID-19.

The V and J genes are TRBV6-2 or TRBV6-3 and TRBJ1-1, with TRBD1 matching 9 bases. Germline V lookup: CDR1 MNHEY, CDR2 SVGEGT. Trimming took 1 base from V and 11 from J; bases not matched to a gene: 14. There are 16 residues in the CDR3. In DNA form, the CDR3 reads TGTGCCAGCAGTTACTGGACAGGGGATAGATTGCGGTATGCTTTCTTT. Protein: CASSYWTGDRLRYAFF.

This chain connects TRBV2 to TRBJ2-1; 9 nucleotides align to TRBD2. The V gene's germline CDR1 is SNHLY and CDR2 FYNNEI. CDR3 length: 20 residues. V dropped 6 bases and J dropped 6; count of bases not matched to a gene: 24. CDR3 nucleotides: TGTGCCAGCAGCGGCGCGGGAATAGCGGGAGACATCTCCCCCCTCAATGAGCAGTTCTTC. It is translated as CASSGAGIAGDISPLNEQFF.

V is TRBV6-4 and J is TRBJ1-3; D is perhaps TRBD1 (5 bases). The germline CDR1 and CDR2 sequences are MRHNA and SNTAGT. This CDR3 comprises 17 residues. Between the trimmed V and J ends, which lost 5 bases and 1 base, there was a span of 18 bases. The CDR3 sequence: CASSKERTPRSGNTIYF. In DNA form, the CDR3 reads TGTGCCAGCAGTAAGGAAAGGACACCGCGTTCTGGAAACACCATATATTTT.